A selection of T cell receptor beta chains follows, all from one sample in a study of human T cells and chemical hapten exposure. MiXCR was run by TCRdb on the RACE reads, yielding one entry per CDR3 protein. The sample includes 89,000 or so distinct CDR3 sequences, more than 6.5% seen only once; the top ten take 1% to 1.5%. The material was whole blood, obtained in connection with sensitization to the hapten diphenylcyclopropenone (DPC). The source of these receptors is a woman aged 25 to 45 with alopecia areata. Some clones in this sample may be carry-over from other donors' samples. The CDR3 runs from the conserved cysteine through the conserved F or W. The D gene is left open where the match is weak. Rows may omit the clone size; those that give it use once, few, many or a size class.

TRBV12-3/TRBV12-4	many	TRBJ1-1	12	NA	TGTGCCAGCAGCTTAGTGAACACTGAAGCTTTCTTT	CASSLVNTEAFF
TRBV6-7	many	TRBJ1-5	13	NA	TGTGCCAGCAGCCCAGACGGTAATCAGCCCCAGCATTTT	CASSPDGNQPQHF
TRBV5-6	many	TRBJ2-7	14	TRBD1	TGTGCCAGCAGCCGGGGACAGGGACGATACGAGCAGTACTTC	CASSRGQGRYEQYF
TRBV19	NA	TRBJ1-2	16	NA	TGTGCCAGTAGTAAGGGTACGCCCGGGGCGGTATATGGCTACACCTTC	CASSKGTPGAVYGYTF
TRBV7-2	many	TRBJ1-5	14	TRBD1	TGTGCCAGCAGCTCACAGGGGACGGGTCAGCCCCAGCATTTT	CASSSQGTGQPQHF
TRBV5-4	many	TRBJ2-7	14	NA	TGTGCCAGCAGCCCGTCCCTTGGGGTCTACGAGCAGTACTTC	CASSPSLGVYEQYF
TRBV7-3	few	TRBJ2-1	13	NA	TGTGCCAGCAGCTCGCCTAAAAACAATGAGCAGTTCTTC	CASSSPKNNEQFF
TRBV12-3/TRBV12-4	many	TRBJ1-5	15	NA	TGTGCCAGCAGTTTAGCTTCCTTACGCAATCAGCCCCAGCATTTT	CASSLASLRNQPQHF
TRBV11-1	NA	TRBJ1-1	13	NA	TGTGCCAGCAGCTCGTGGCCGGGGGCTGAAGCTTTCTTT	CASSSWPGAEAFF
TRBV10-3	many	TRBJ2-3	14	NA	TGTGCCATCAGTGGCGGGGCGAGTCCAGATACGCAGTATTTT	CAISGGASPDTQYF
TRBV5-1	many	TRBJ1-1	13	NA	TGCGCCAGCAGCTTTGGAGGTCAGACTGAAGCTTTCTTT	CASSFGGQTEAFF
TRBV7-3	few	TRBJ2-2	16	NA	TGTGCCAGCAGCTTAACGGTACTAGAGAACACCGGGGAGCTGTTTTTT	CASSLTVLENTGELFF
TRBV9	NA	TRBJ1-3	17	NA	TGTGCCAGCAGCCCCTCAGGACTCCCGCGTACTGGAAACACCATATATTTT	CASSPSGLPRTGNTIYF
TRBV9	many	TRBJ2-3	12	NA	TGTGCCAGCAGCGTTGGAGAAGATACGCAGTATTTT	CASSVGEDTQYF
TRBV4-2	few	TRBJ1-2	16	NA	TGTGCCAGCAGCCAAGAAACTAAGATTCAGGGGAATGGCTACACCTTC	CASSQETKIQGNGYTF
TRBV20-1	many	TRBJ1-5	15	TRBD1	TGCAGTGCTAGAGAGAAACAGGGGATCGGTCAGCCCCAGCATTTT	CSAREKQGIGQPQHF
TRBV7-2	NA	TRBJ2-3	19	TRBD2	TGTGCCAGCAGCCCACCAGGGCGCCTAGCGGGGGATATGCCAGATACGCAGTATTTT	CASSPPGRLAGDMPDTQYF
TRBV15	many	TRBJ2-7	16	NA	TGTGCCACCAGCAGAGGACCCCCGGACAGCCACTACGAGCAGTACTTC	CATSRGPPDSHYEQYF
TRBV6-5	few	TRBJ1-2	13	NA	TGTGCCAGCAGTTACACCCAGAGCTATGGCTACACCTTC	CASSYTQSYGYTF
TRBV5-4	many	TRBJ2-5	15	NA	TGTGCCAGCAGCGTGAACCGGGCCTCCCAAGAGACCCAGTACTTC	CASSVNRASQETQYF
TRBV2	NA	TRBJ1-1	13	NA	TGTGCCAGCAGCGACGTCTTTAACACTGAAGCTTTCTTT	CASSDVFNTEAFF
TRBV3-1	NA	TRBJ1-5	14	NA	TGTGCCAGCAGCCAAACCCGACTTCTTCAGCCCCAGCATTTT	CASSQTRLLQPQHF
TRBV11-2	many	TRBJ1-2	15	NA	TGTGCCAGCAGCTTAGAAGGTACAGGGACCTATGGCTACACCTTC	CASSLEGTGTYGYTF
TRBV5-4	many	TRBJ2-1	15	TRBD2	TGTGCCAGCAGTCGGGGGGGGAGCTCCTACAATGAGCAGTTCTTC	CASSRGGSSYNEQFF
TRBV11-2	many	TRBJ2-6	18	NA	TGTGCCAGCAGCTTAGCCCGAACAGGGTCCTCTGGGGCCAACGTCCTGACTTTC	CASSLARTGSSGANVLTF
TRBV15	few	TRBJ2-3	15	NA	TGTGCCACCAGCTTCGATCAGAAATCCACAGATACGCAGTATTTT	CATSFDQKSTDTQYF
TRBV12-3/TRBV12-4	many	TRBJ1-5	15	NA	TGTGCCAGCAGTTTTACAGGGACTCGCGATCAGCCCCAGCATTTT	CASSFTGTRDQPQHF
TRBV6-2/TRBV6-3	NA	TRBJ2-1	12	NA	TGTGCCAGCAGCCCTTCACGCAATGAGCAGTTCTTC	CASSPSRNEQFF
TRBV2	few	TRBJ2-4	15	NA	TGTGCCAGCAGTGATCCCGGACAGACCAAAAACATTCAGTACTTC	CASSDPGQTKNIQYF
TRBV11-3	many	TRBJ2-3	11	NA	TGTGCCAGCAGCGTTGAAAATACGCAGTATTTT	CASSVENTQYF
TRBV10-2	few	TRBJ1-3	14	NA	TGCGCCAGCAACCCCAGGGAAGCGGAAAACACCATATATTTT	CASNPREAENTIYF
TRBV5-1	few	TRBJ1-1	15	NA	TGCGCCAGCAGTCCGGAACAGGGCTACGACACTGAAGCTTTCTTT	CASSPEQGYDTEAFF
TRBV5-1	NA	TRBJ1-2	15	TRBD1	TGCGCCAGCAGCATGGGGTCGACAGGGGGTGGTGGCTACACCTTC	CASSMGSTGGGGYTF
TRBV20-1	many	TRBJ2-1	13	NA	TGCAGTGCTAGATCGGAGGCTAACAATGAGCAGTTCTTC	CSARSEANNEQFF
TRBV18	NA	TRBJ1-4	19	TRBD1	TGTGCCAGCTCCCAAAACCCCTCGGGACAGGGGACAACTAATGAAAAACTGTTTTTT	CASSQNPSGQGTTNEKLFF
TRBV20-1	many	TRBJ2-5	14	NA	TGCAGTGCTGAACACGGTTGGGGCCTGGAGACCCAGTACTTC	CSAEHGWGLETQYF
TRBV3-1	many	TRBJ2-5	12	NA	TGTGCCAGCAGCCCAATGGCAGAGACCCAGTACTTC	CASSPMAETQYF
TRBV2	many	TRBJ1-1	15	NA	TGTGCCAGCAGTGTCCAGGGATCAATGAACACTGAAGCTTTCTTT	CASSVQGSMNTEAFF
TRBV5-5	NA	TRBJ2-5	15	NA	TGTGCCAGCAGCCCGCTGCGGCAGGGAAAAGAGACCCAGTACTTC	CASSPLRQGKETQYF
TRBV5-1	many	TRBJ2-3	15	NA	TGCGCCAGCAGCTTGGCCGAGGCATACACAGATACGCAGTATTTT	CASSLAEAYTDTQYF
TRBV5-1	many	TRBJ2-5	16	TRBD2	TGCGCCAGCAGCTTGGAACCGGGGGGGCCCCCAGAGACCCAGTACTTC	CASSLEPGGPPETQYF